This T cell receptor beta chain is from a study of T cells in narcolepsy (dated by TCRdb to 2017 to 2018). Study-wide context: Healthy control donors were enrolled in the study alongside patients who had narcolepsy type 1 or type 2 (NT1, NT2). Autoreactive T cells targeting hypocretin neuron self-antigens (hypocretin, TRIB2) were sought in narcolepsy patients, and TCR Vbeta sequencing was used to track clonotypes in blood and CSF. What the research found in general, with its limitations: Certain blood memory CD4+ repertoires from patients and controls had no sequences that matched autoreactive T cell clones. Numbers of sequenced blood memory CD4+ clonotypes were comparable, with averages of about 39,494 in patients and roughly 33,000 in controls. Autoreactive clonotypes were reported to be detected serially in the blood of the same patients and of different patients, but not in the blood of healthy controls. HCRT-specific and TRIB2-specific autoreactive clonotypes were highlighted in plots that compared CD4+ T cell clonotypes in CSF versus blood from the same patient.

With regard to this clone: Its antigen remains undetermined. Base qualities are not provided; no much larger clone lies one nucleotide away. Other DNA sequences in this sample translate to the same CDR3.

Library preparation employed the immunoSEQ multiplex PCR assay. What TCRdb holds here is the immuneACCESS table cut down to in-frame rearrangements. Part of the clones is not present; checked against another copy, under half of the missing clones reflect an unresolved V gene, and the others are unexplained. Here the sample has 25,000 to 35,000 clones; 90% occur a single time. Of the sample, approximately 1.2% falls within the top ten clones. For TCR Vbeta sequencing, memory CD4+ T cells were sorted ex vivo from the peripheral blood of both healthy controls and narcolepsy patients. The CDR3 measures 16 amino acids from cysteine to phenylalanine. This entry keeps only the CDR3 DNA: 48 bases, framed from base 1. V is shortened by 0 bases, J by 1 base, and the region joining them spans 13 bases. Reading the germline V gene gives CDR1 SGHRS and CDR2 YFSETQ.

In this chain, TRBV5-1 is recombined with TRBJ1-1, with the identity of the D gene unclear. Sequenced input: CD45RA- memory CD4+ T cells from PBMCs. The sample's cell subset or site label, decoded: memory T cells sorted ex vivo from peripheral blood. The TCR comes from a human donor with narcolepsy. The nucleotide sequence is TGCGCCAGCAGCTTGGACCCCTGGGGATCGAACACTGAAGCTTTCTTT. Translated, this gives CASSLDPWGSNTEAFF.